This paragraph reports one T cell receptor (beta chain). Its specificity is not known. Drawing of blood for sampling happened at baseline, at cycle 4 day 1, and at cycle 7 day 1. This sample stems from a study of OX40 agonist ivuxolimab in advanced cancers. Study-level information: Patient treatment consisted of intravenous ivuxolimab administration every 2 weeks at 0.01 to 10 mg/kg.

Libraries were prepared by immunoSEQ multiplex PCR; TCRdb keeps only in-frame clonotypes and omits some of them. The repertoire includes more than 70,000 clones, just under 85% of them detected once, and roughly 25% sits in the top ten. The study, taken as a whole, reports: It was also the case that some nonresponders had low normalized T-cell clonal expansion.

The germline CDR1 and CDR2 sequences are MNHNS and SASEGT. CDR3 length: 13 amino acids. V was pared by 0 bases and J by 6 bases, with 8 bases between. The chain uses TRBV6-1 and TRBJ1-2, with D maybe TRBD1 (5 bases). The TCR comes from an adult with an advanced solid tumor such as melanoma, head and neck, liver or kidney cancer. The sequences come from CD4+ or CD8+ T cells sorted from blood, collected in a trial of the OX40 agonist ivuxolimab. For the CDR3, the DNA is TGTGCCAGCAGTGAAGCGTTACAGGATGGCTACACCTTC. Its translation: CASSEALQDGYTF.